Listed below are T cell receptor beta chains from one sample, sequenced in a study of shared clonotypes between healthy human individuals. The table came from immunoSEQ multiplex PCR; TCRdb's copy has only in-frame clones and leaves some out. The table lists over a million clones, 95% to 97% of them singletons. The sample was naive CD4+ T cells sorted from blood. Every receptor here comes from a man aged 25-45 years in good health. Both conserved end residues are part of each CDR3. The D gene is left open where the match is weak. Size tells how often a clone was seen (once, few, many) or the class of an expanded clone, and some rows leave it out.

d_gene: TRBD2
v_gene: TRBV5-1
j_gene: TRBJ2-7
abundance: .
CDR3aa: CASSFSGSSYEQYF
CDR3nt: TGCGCCAGCAGCTTTAGCGGGAGCTCCTACGAGCAGTACTTC

d_gene: .
v_gene: TRBV29-1
j_gene: TRBJ1-2
abundance: .
CDR3aa: CSVAETARRYTF
CDR3nt: TGCAGCGTTGCGGAGACAGCCAGACGCTACACCTTC

d_gene: .
v_gene: TRBV5-1
j_gene: TRBJ1-4
abundance: .
CDR3aa: CASSLRHEKGWDEKLFF
CDR3nt: TGCGCCAGCAGCTTAAGACATGAAAAAGGATGGGATGAAAAACTGTTTTTT

d_gene: .
v_gene: TRBV14
j_gene: TRBJ2-7
abundance: .
CDR3aa: CASNFTVRAYEQYF
CDR3nt: TGTGCCAGCAACTTCACCGTGCGGGCCTACGAGCAGTACTTC

d_gene: .
v_gene: TRBV10-2
j_gene: TRBJ1-5
abundance: .
CDR3aa: CASRLQGNNQPQHF
CDR3nt: TGCGCCAGCAGATTACAGGGAAACAATCAGCCCCAGCATTTT

d_gene: .
v_gene: TRBV4-2
j_gene: TRBJ1-5
abundance: .
CDR3aa: CASSLYGYQPQHF
CDR3nt: TGTGCCAGCAGCTTGTACGGGTACCAGCCCCAGCATTTT

d_gene: .
v_gene: TRBV2
j_gene: TRBJ2-3
abundance: .
CDR3aa: CASSVLSDTQYF
CDR3nt: TGTGCCAGCAGTGTGTTGTCAGATACGCAGTATTTT

d_gene: .
v_gene: TRBV5-1
j_gene: TRBJ2-1
abundance: .
CDR3aa: CASSLQGQREQFF
CDR3nt: TGCGCCAGCAGTTTACAGGGTCAGAGGGAGCAGTTCTTC

d_gene: TRBD2
v_gene: TRBV29-1
j_gene: TRBJ2-3
abundance: .
CDR3aa: CSVEAREGPDTQYF
CDR3nt: TGCAGCGTTGAAGCTCGGGAGGGCCCAGATACGCAGTATTTT

d_gene: .
v_gene: TRBV11-2
j_gene: TRBJ2-3
abundance: .
CDR3aa: CASSLDRGWRVGTDTQYF
CDR3nt: TGTGCCAGCAGCTTAGATCGGGGATGGCGGGTTGGGACAGATACGCAGTATTTT

d_gene: .
v_gene: TRBV5-4
j_gene: TRBJ2-3
abundance: .
CDR3aa: CASSWGRSPTDTQYF
CDR3nt: TGTGCCAGCAGCTGGGGTCGCTCACCCACAGATACGCAGTATTTT

d_gene: .
v_gene: TRBV5-1
j_gene: TRBJ2-1
abundance: .
CDR3aa: CASNQAASNNEQFF
CDR3nt: TGCGCCAGCAATCAGGCAGCCTCCAACAATGAGCAGTTCTTC

d_gene: TRBD1
v_gene: TRBV19
j_gene: TRBJ2-2
abundance: .
CDR3aa: CASSSRQGGDTGELFF
CDR3nt: TGTGCCAGTAGTTCCCGACAGGGTGGGGACACCGGGGAGCTGTTTTTT

d_gene: .
v_gene: TRBV19
j_gene: TRBJ1-4
abundance: once
CDR3aa: CASTKQPTGFEKLFF
CDR3nt: TGTGCCAGTACCAAGCAACCCACGGGGTTCGAAAAACTGTTTTTT

d_gene: .
v_gene: TRBV27
j_gene: TRBJ2-1
abundance: .
CDR3aa: CASSFLAIPEGPYNEQFF
CDR3nt: TGTGCCAGCAGTTTCCTAGCGATACCCGAGGGCCCCTACAATGAGCAGTTCTTC

d_gene: TRBD1
v_gene: TRBV30
j_gene: TRBJ2-2
abundance: .
CDR3aa: CARDRGTGELFF
CDR3nt: TGTGCCCGGGACAGGGGAACCGGGGAGCTGTTTTTT

d_gene: .
v_gene: TRBV27
j_gene: TRBJ1-5
abundance: .
CDR3aa: CASSLWGSQPQHF
CDR3nt: TGTGCCAGCAGTTTATGGGGGTCGCAGCCCCAGCATTTT

d_gene: TRBD2
v_gene: TRBV5-5
j_gene: TRBJ2-1
abundance: .
CDR3aa: CASSFVAGLLNNEQFF
CDR3nt: TGTGCCAGCAGCTTCGTAGCGGGACTCCTTAATAATGAGCAGTTCTTC

d_gene: .
v_gene: TRBV5-6
j_gene: TRBJ1-3
abundance: .
CDR3aa: CASSKPTGHSGNTIYF
CDR3nt: TGTGCCAGCAGCAAACCCACAGGCCACTCTGGAAACACCATATATTTT

d_gene: .
v_gene: TRBV2
j_gene: TRBJ1-2
abundance: .
CDR3aa: CASRRGNDECAF
CDR3nt: TGTGCCAGCAGGAGGGGGAATGACGAGTGCGCCTTC

d_gene: .
v_gene: TRBV20-1
j_gene: TRBJ2-5
abundance: .
CDR3aa: CSARIVETQYF
CDR3nt: TGCAGTGCTAGAATAGTGGAGACCCAGTACTTC

d_gene: TRBD1
v_gene: TRBV5-1
j_gene: TRBJ1-2
abundance: .
CDR3aa: CASSPPQTGHGYTF
CDR3nt: TGCGCCAGCAGCCCCCCTCAGACAGGGCATGGCTACACCTTC

d_gene: .
v_gene: TRBV5-4
j_gene: TRBJ1-1
abundance: .
CDR3aa: CASNQQGLNTEAFF
CDR3nt: TGTGCCAGCAACCAACAGGGTTTGAACACTGAAGCTTTCTTT

d_gene: TRBD1
v_gene: TRBV29-1
j_gene: TRBJ2-3
abundance: .
CDR3aa: CSVLTGESSADTQYF
CDR3nt: TGCAGCGTTCTAACAGGGGAATCGAGCGCAGATACGCAGTATTTT

d_gene: TRBD1
v_gene: TRBV5-1
j_gene: TRBJ1-3
abundance: .
CDR3aa: CASSSGTGSGNTIYF
CDR3nt: TGCGCCAGCAGTTCCGGGACAGGGTCTGGAAACACCATATATTTT

d_gene: .
v_gene: TRBV6-5
j_gene: TRBJ2-5
abundance: .
CDR3aa: CASSPGLMPGETQYF
CDR3nt: TGTGCCAGCAGTCCGGGACTCATGCCAGGGGAGACCCAGTACTTC

d_gene: .
v_gene: TRBV7-9
j_gene: TRBJ1-2
abundance: .
CDR3aa: CASSFPTGPINYGYTF
CDR3nt: TGTGCCAGCAGCTTCCCAACAGGGCCCATTAACTATGGCTACACCTTC

d_gene: TRBD1
v_gene: TRBV5-1
j_gene: TRBJ1-3
abundance: .
CDR3aa: CASSEGTVDGNTIYF
CDR3nt: TGCGCCAGCAGCGAAGGGACAGTGGATGGAAACACCATATATTTT

d_gene: TRBD1
v_gene: TRBV27
j_gene: TRBJ2-1
abundance: .
CDR3aa: CASSRQGLSSYNEQFF
CDR3nt: TGTGCCAGCAGTCGACAGGGTCTTAGCTCCTACAATGAGCAGTTCTTC

d_gene: .
v_gene: TRBV28
j_gene: TRBJ1-1
abundance: .
CDR3aa: CASRRALGAGTEAFF
CDR3nt: TGTGCCAGCAGACGGGCCTTGGGGGCAGGCACTGAAGCTTTCTTT

d_gene: .
v_gene: TRBV7-7
j_gene: TRBJ2-5
abundance: .
CDR3aa: CASSLAVQETQYF
CDR3nt: TGTGCTAGCAGCTTAGCTGTGCAAGAGACCCAGTACTTC

d_gene: .
v_gene: TRBV4-2
j_gene: TRBJ2-3
abundance: .
CDR3aa: CASSQKNTDTQYF
CDR3nt: TGTGCCAGCAGCCAAAAAAACACAGATACGCAGTATTTT

d_gene: .
v_gene: TRBV7-2
j_gene: TRBJ2-7
abundance: .
CDR3aa: CASSLAGNSYEQYF
CDR3nt: TGTGCCAGCAGCTTAGCTGGCAACTCCTACGAGCAGTACTTC

d_gene: .
v_gene: TRBV5-1
j_gene: TRBJ2-1
abundance: .
CDR3aa: CASSTNGGNYNEQFF
CDR3nt: TGCGCCAGCAGCACGAATGGGGGTAACTACAATGAGCAGTTCTTC

d_gene: TRBD1
v_gene: TRBV7-2
j_gene: TRBJ2-1
abundance: once
CDR3aa: CASSLRDRVYNEQFF
CDR3nt: TGTGCCAGCAGCTTAAGGGACAGGGTCTACAATGAGCAGTTCTTC

d_gene: .
v_gene: TRBV6-1
j_gene: TRBJ2-7
abundance: .
CDR3aa: CASSDGPNYEQYF
CDR3nt: TGTGCCAGCAGTGACGGGCCAAACTACGAGCAGTACTTC

d_gene: .
v_gene: TRBV27
j_gene: TRBJ2-3
abundance: .
CDR3aa: CASSLRRGRTDTQYF
CDR3nt: TGTGCCAGCAGTTTGCGGCGGGGGCGCACAGATACGCAGTATTTT

d_gene: TRBD2
v_gene: TRBV5-1
j_gene: TRBJ2-3
abundance: .
CDR3aa: CASSRGGLATSDTQYF
CDR3nt: TGCGCCAGCAGCCGGGGGGGACTAGCGACGTCAGATACGCAGTATTTT

d_gene: .
v_gene: TRBV6-1
j_gene: TRBJ2-2
abundance: .
CDR3aa: CASKQGTNTGELFF
CDR3nt: TGTGCCAGCAAGCAGGGAACTAACACCGGGGAGCTGTTTTTT

d_gene: .
v_gene: TRBV4-3
j_gene: TRBJ2-2
abundance: .
CDR3aa: CASSQDYLTGELFF
CDR3nt: TGCGCCAGCAGCCAAGATTACCTGACCGGGGAGCTGTTTTTT

d_gene: TRBD1
v_gene: TRBV5-1
j_gene: TRBJ2-3
abundance: .
CDR3aa: CASSSWTGVTDTQYF
CDR3nt: TGCGCCAGCAGCTCATGGACAGGGGTCACAGATACGCAGTATTTT

d_gene: .
v_gene: TRBV25-1
j_gene: TRBJ2-1
abundance: .
CDR3aa: CASSDVRLNEQFF
CDR3nt: TGTGCCAGCAGTGACGTTAGGCTCAATGAGCAGTTCTTC

d_gene: .
v_gene: TRBV6-1
j_gene: TRBJ2-7
abundance: .
CDR3aa: CASVETGVSYEQYF
CDR3nt: TGTGCCAGCGTGGAGACAGGAGTCTCCTACGAGCAGTACTTC